Sequencing of this T cell receptor (beta chain) was carried out in a study of PD-L1 blockade in urothelial cancer. The overall study: The study started patients on atezolizumab in the mid-2010s, giving 1,200 mg intravenously every 3 weeks.

This clone appeared a single time. As to time point: pretreatment peripheral blood. The CDR3 covers 13 residues. Trimming cost V 3 bases and J 5 bases, with 10 bases left between them. Germline lookup yields CDR1 SGHTA and CDR2 FQGNSA. This table comes from immunoSEQ multiplex PCR, and its TCRdb copy is limited to in-frame clones, with some not included. The table shows 100,000 to 150,000 clones, with about four fifths occurring only once. The TCR was taken from a man aged 45-60 years with urothelial cancer. The sample here was PBMCs, taken around atezolizumab (anti-PD-L1) treatment. V is TRBV7-2 and J is TRBJ2-5; D is unclear. CDR3 bases: TGTGCCAGCAGCTTGGGCCTTAGGGAGACCCAGTACTTC. Translated, it gives CASSLGLRETQYF.